These 24 T cell receptor beta chains were all obtained from the same sample, sequenced in a study of blood T cell repertoires in COVID-19. Only in-frame clones appear in the TCRdb table, and some are missing; sequencing was by immunoSEQ multiplex PCR. Altogether just over 90,000 clones are present, around four fifths being singletons, with the ten largest covering roughly 15%. The sample taken for sequencing was peripheral blood. The receptors originated from a human donor in a cohort sampled during active COVID-19.

A single count supports this clone. This chain connects TRBV6-5 to TRBJ2-7; D remains ambiguous. Trimming cost V 5 bases and J 2 bases, with 16 bases left between them. The CDR3 has 15 amino acids. Germline V lookup: CDR1 MNHEY, CDR2 SVGAGI. The CDR3 region is CASSPSQPGTYEQYF. As DNA, the CDR3 is TGTGCCAGCAGTCCAAGTCAGCCAGGTACCTACGAGCAGTACTTC.

In its sample, this clone was seen a few times. The chain is built from TRBV5-1 and TRBJ2-1; D is uncertain. This CDR3 has 17 amino acids. Trimming pared 4 bases from V and 0 bases from J, leaving 17 bases between. The germline gives CDR1 SGHRS, CDR2 YFSETQ. CDR3 residues: CASSLNPVRSSYNEQFF. The CDR3 coding sequence is TGCGCCAGCAGCCTGAACCCGGTCCGGAGCTCCTACAATGAGCAGTTCTTC.

The chain recombines TRBV5-5 with TRBJ1-6, with D perhaps TRBD1 (5 bases). V was clipped by 5 bases and J by 5 bases, with 5 bases between them. CDR3 length: 12 amino acids. Per germline, CDR1 SGHKS and CDR2 YYEKEE (reference sequence). CDR3 protein: CASRTDNSPLHF. The CDR3 nucleotides read TGTGCCAGCAGGACAGATAATTCACCCCTCCACTTT.

The chain is built from TRBV18 and TRBJ2-1; 8 positions match TRBD2. CDR3 size: 16 residues. Germline CDR1 reads KGHSH; CDR2 reads LQKENI. After removal of 2 bases from V and 8 bases from J, the junction contained 11 bases not matched to a gene. The CDR3 protein is CASSPYSGTSGDEQFF. The CDR3 coding sequence is TGTGCCAGCTCACCATATTCCGGGACTAGTGGGGATGAGCAGTTCTTC.

The chain has TRBV28 and TRBJ2-3; D gene ambiguous. The CDR3 spans 13 residues. CDR1 and CDR2 (germline): MDHEN, SYDVKM. The V and J ends lost 2 bases and 6 bases respectively, with 9 bases between them. The CDR3 DNA follows: TGTGCCAGCAGTTTAGGTAATCAGGATACGCAGTATTTT. It encodes CASSLGNQDTQYF.

V is TRBV28 and J is TRBJ2-7, with 9 bases fitting TRBD1. Germline lookup yields CDR1 MDHEN and CDR2 SYDVKM. The CDR3 contains 15 residues. V shed 6 bases, J shed 0 bases, and the junction held 6 bases outside the gene matches. Here the CDR3 DNA reads TGTGCCAGCAGGAAGCCGGGACAGGGCTCCTACGAGCAGTACTTC. Translation gives CASRKPGQGSYEQYF.

The rearrangement joins TRBV7-9 to TRBJ1-1; D is unclear. Germline V CDR1 and CDR2: SEHNR, FQNEAQ (reference sequence). CDR3 length: 13 residues. Trimming pared 5 bases from V and 1 base from J, leaving 8 bases between. CDR3 DNA sequence: TGTGCCAGCAGCCCCAGACAGAACACTGAAGCTTTCTTT. It specifies CASSPRQNTEAFF.

This clone was counted a few times. The genes are TRBV9 and TRBJ2-3, with D possibly matching TRBD1 (6 bases). V lost 3 bases and J lost 1, with 12 bases in between. Germline CDR1 is SGDLS and CDR2 is YYNGEE. This CDR3 has 15 amino acids. In DNA, the CDR3 is TGTGCCAGCAGCGCCGGAAGACAGGGCACAGATACGCAGTATTTT. This encodes CASSAGRQGTDTQYF. The full variable domain, rest sourced from reference TRBV9 and TRBJ2-3, is DSGVTQTPKHLITATGQRVTLRCSPRSGDLSVYWYQQSLDQGLQFLIQYYNGEERAKGNILERFSAQQFPDLHSELNLSSLELGDSALYFCASSAGRQGTDTQYFGPGTRLTVL.

The rearrangement uses TRBV18 and TRBJ2-7, with D maybe TRBD2 (6 bases). The germline V and J ends were trimmed by 4 bases and 0 bases, with 16 bases remaining between them. This CDR3 comprises 16 residues. CDR1 is KGHSH, CDR2 LQKENI, per germline. The DNA of the CDR3 is TGTGCCAGCTCACGAGATGGCGGGAAGTCCTCCTACGAGCAGTACTTC. It yields the protein CASSRDGGKSSYEQYF. Full variable domain (remainder filled in from reference TRBV18 and TRBJ2-7): NAGVMQNPRHLVRRRGQEARLRCSPMKGHSHVYWYRQLPEEGLKFMVYLQKENIIDESGMPKERFSAEFPKEGPSILRIQQVVRGDSAAYFCASSRDGGKSSYEQYFGPGTRLTVT.

The chain is built from TRBV4-1 and TRBJ1-2; D is possibly TRBD1 (6 bases). Trimming left V 4 bases short and J 4 bases short, with 22 bases between. The CDR3 is 17 residues long. Germline loops: CDR1 MGHRA, CDR2 YSYEKL. The CDR3 bases are TGCGCCAGCAGCCTTATCGAGGGGGGGAGAAGTATCTATGGCTACACCTTC. It yields the protein CASSLIEGGRSIYGYTF.

The rearrangement uses TRBV18 and TRBJ1-6, with no clear D. Germline V gene data show CDR1 as KGHSH and CDR2 as LQKENI. The CDR3 consists of 14 residues. V lost 0 bases and J lost 7, with 7 bases in between. The CDR3 DNA follows: TGTGCCAGCTCACCACCCAGGCAGAATTCACCCCTCCACTTT. Its translation: CASSPPRQNSPLHF.

V is TRBV28 and J is TRBJ2-6; D is ambiguous. The germline gives CDR1 MDHEN, CDR2 SYDVKM. Trimming shortened V by 1 base and J by 1 base, and 5 bases separated the two germline ends. The CDR3 is 15 amino acids. Here the CDR3 DNA reads TGTGCCAGCAGTTTATCCGGTTCTGGGGCCAACGTCCTGACTTTC. Amino acids: CASSLSGSGANVLTF.

The CDR3 bases are TGTGCCAGCAGTGAAGCAGGGGTATCGGGAAACACCATATATTTT. It translates to CASSEAGVSGNTIYF. The chain joins TRBV6-1 to TRBJ1-3; D is possibly TRBD1 (5 bases). Deletions cut 0 bases from V and 4 bases from J, with 10 bases between. The CDR3 is 15 amino acids. Looked up from germline, CDR1 is MNHNS and CDR2 is SASEGT.

The gene calls are TRBV7-2 and TRBJ2-5; D possibly corresponds to TRBD2 (5 bases). Trimming removed 2 bases at V and 2 bases at J, with 9 bases between. The CDR3 is made up of 14 amino acids. Germline V gene data show CDR1 as SGHTA and CDR2 as FQGNSA. The CDR3 region is CASSLTAGQETQYF. In nucleotides, the CDR3 is TGTGCCAGCAGCTTAACCGCGGGTCAAGAGACCCAGTACTTC.

The CDR3 is CASTPGQVYNEQFF. The CDR3 DNA sequence: TGCGCCAGCACACCGGGACAGGTATACAATGAGCAGTTCTTC. The V gene is TRBV5-1, the J gene TRBJ2-1, with TRBD1 matching over 8 bases. Losses at the gene ends were 6 bases for V and 4 bases for J; bases not matched to a gene: 6. The length of the CDR3 is 14 residues. Looked up from germline, CDR1 is SGHRS and CDR2 is YFSETQ. Full variable domain (missing parts from reference TRBV5-1 and TRBJ2-1): KAGVTQTPRYLIKTRGQQVTLSCSPISGHRSVSWYQQTPGQGLQFLFEYFSETQRNKGNFPGRFSGRQFSNSRSEMNVSTLELGDSALYLCASTPGQVYNEQFFGPGTRLTVL.

This chain links TRBV30 with TRBJ1-5; tentatively, D is TRBD1 (6 bases). The CDR3 length is 13 residues. With 3 bases removed from V and 7 bases from J, the gap between germline ends came to 13 bases. CDR1 is GTSNPN, CDR2 SVGIG, per germline (reference sequence). CDR3 DNA: TGTGCCTGGAGCACAGGGACCGGCCAGCCCCAGCATTTT. Protein sequence: CAWSTGTGQPQHF.

The chain carries TRBV4-2 and TRBJ2-5, with 12 bases aligning to TRBD2. This CDR3 contains 18 residues. Germline trimming cut 0 bases from V and 9 bases from J; bases unmatched to any gene: 14. CDR1 and CDR2 (germline): LGHNA, YNFKEQ. The CDR3: CASSQEPPSGGASTAQYF. CDR3 nucleotide sequence: TGTGCCAGCAGCCAAGAGCCCCCTAGCGGGGGGGCATCAACGGCCCAGTACTTC.

This rearrangement joins TRBV7-3 to TRBJ2-5, with D perhaps matching TRBD1 (6 bases). CDR3 length equals 15 residues. In germline, CDR1 is SGHTA, CDR2 FQGTGA. Trimming shortened V by 5 bases and J by 0 bases, and 13 bases separated the two germline ends. The CDR3 DNA reads as TGTGCCAGCAGCCCCAGGGGAGAGTACCAAGAGACCCAGTACTTC. Its protein is CASSPRGEYQETQYF.

The chain carries TRBV2 and TRBJ2-5; no firm D call. Germline V lookup: CDR1 SNHLY, CDR2 FYNNEI. V gave up 1 base and J gave up 4 bases, with 4 bases separating them. CDR3 length: 12 residues. CDR3 sequence reads: CASSEGRETQYF. The CDR3 nucleotides read TGTGCCAGCAGTGAAGGCAGAGAGACCCAGTACTTC.

This rearrangement joins TRBV4-1 to TRBJ1-1; D remains ambiguous. The CDR3 loop spans 13 amino acids. Germline loops: CDR1 MGHRA, CDR2 YSYEKL. Trimming took off 0 bases at V and 5 bases at J, with 7 bases between the two ends. The CDR3 nucleotides read TGCGCCAGCAGCCAAGACTGGAGGACTGAAGCTTTCTTT. Residues: CASSQDWRTEAFF.

This sequence joins TRBV18 and TRBJ2-2, with 14 positions matching TRBD2. V dropped 5 bases and J dropped 5; count of bases not matched to a gene: 7. CDR3 length equals 17 residues. Per germline, CDR1 KGHSH and CDR2 LQKENI. Here the CDR3 DNA reads TGTGCCAGCTCATACTATGGGACTAGCGGGAGAACCGGGGAGCTGTTTTTT. This gives the protein CASSYYGTSGRTGELFF.

This chain joins TRBV6-5 and TRBJ2-5; D unclear. Germline V gene sequence: CDR1 MNHEY, CDR2 SVGAGI. The CDR3 sequence is 14 residues long. The ends were cut back, 0 bases at V and 10 bases at J, with 15 bases in the middle. The CDR3 sequence: CASSYSEQLRIQYF. The DNA for the CDR3 is TGTGCCAGCAGTTACTCGGAGCAGCTACGGATCCAGTACTTC.

The rearrangement joins TRBV6-2 or TRBV6-3 to TRBJ2-2; tentative D call: TRBD2 (5 bases). From germline, CDR1 is MNHEY and CDR2 SVGEGT. The V end lost 4 bases, the J end lost 4 bases, and 7 bases lay between the germline ends. The CDR3 has 13 amino acids. CDR3 bases: TGTGCCAGCAGTTGGACTGCCACCGGGGAGCTGTTTTTT. It specifies CASSWTATGELFF.

The chain is built from TRBV28 and TRBJ1-2; D ambiguous. V was shortened by 7 bases and J by 7 bases, with 16 bases between the two germline ends. CDR1 and CDR2 from the germline V gene are MDHEN and SYDVKM. This CDR3 has 13 residues. CDR3 sequence: CASMSEEARGYTF. CDR3 in DNA: TGTGCCAGCATGTCCGAGGAGGCGCGTGGCTACACCTTC.